This T cell receptor beta chain was sequenced in a study of control samples from healthy donors and cancer patients. This CDR3 is built from 14 residues. CDR1 is LNHDA, CDR2 SQIVND, per germline (reference sequence). The ends were cut back, 2 bases at V and 3 bases at J, with 10 bases in the middle. Only in-frame clones appear in the TCRdb table, and some are missing; sequencing was by immunoSEQ multiplex PCR. This table has around 180,000 clones, around nine tenths appearing once. The source material was blood. The clonotype comes from a woman aged 25-40 years in good health. The chain combines TRBV19 with TRBJ1-1; D ambiguous. The CDR3 loop is CASSIRPVDTEAFF. Written as DNA, the CDR3 is TGTGCCAGTAGTATACGGCCGGTGGACACTGAAGCTTTCTTT. Using reference TRBV19 and TRBJ1-1 for the parts outside the CDR3, the full variable domain is DGGITQSPKYLFRKEGQNVTLSCEQNLNHDAMYWYRQDPGQGLRLIYYSQIVNDFQKGDIAEGYSVSREKKESFPLTVTSAQKNPTAFYLCASSIRPVDTEAFFGQGTRLTVV.